This TCR beta chain was found in a study of blood T cell repertoires in COVID-19. In the study overall: COVID-19 samples, acute and convalescent, were from the United States, Italy and Spain.

Repertoires were generated with immunoSEQ multiplex PCR, while TCRdb's copy carries only in-frame clones and drops some. The profile shows approximately 170,000 clones, approximately 90% of them singletons. The V end was cut by 3 bases, the J end by 4 bases, with 15 bases between. In germline, CDR1 is MDHEN, CDR2 SYDVKM. The CDR3 runs to 15 residues. The sequenced sample was PBMCs or T cells enriched from blood (not recorded which). The chain employs TRBV28 and TRBJ1-2; D is uncertain. This clonotype was obtained from a woman younger than 35 who had recovered from COVID-19. CDR3 sequence reads: CASSFGERRTYGYTF. Here the CDR3 DNA reads TGTGCCAGCAGTTTCGGAGAGAGGAGGACCTATGGCTACACCTTC.